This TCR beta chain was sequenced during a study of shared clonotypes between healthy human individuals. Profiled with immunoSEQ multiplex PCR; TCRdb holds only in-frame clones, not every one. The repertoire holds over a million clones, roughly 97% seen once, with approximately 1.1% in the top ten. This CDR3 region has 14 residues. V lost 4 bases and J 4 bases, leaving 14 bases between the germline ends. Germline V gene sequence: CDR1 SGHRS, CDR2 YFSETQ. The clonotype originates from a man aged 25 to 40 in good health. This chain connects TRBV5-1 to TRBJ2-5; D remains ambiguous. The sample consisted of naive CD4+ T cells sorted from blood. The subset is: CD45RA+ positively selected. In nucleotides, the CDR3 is TGCGCCAGCAGCCTACCAAATGTCCGAGAGACCCAGTACTTC. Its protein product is CASSLPNVRETQYF.